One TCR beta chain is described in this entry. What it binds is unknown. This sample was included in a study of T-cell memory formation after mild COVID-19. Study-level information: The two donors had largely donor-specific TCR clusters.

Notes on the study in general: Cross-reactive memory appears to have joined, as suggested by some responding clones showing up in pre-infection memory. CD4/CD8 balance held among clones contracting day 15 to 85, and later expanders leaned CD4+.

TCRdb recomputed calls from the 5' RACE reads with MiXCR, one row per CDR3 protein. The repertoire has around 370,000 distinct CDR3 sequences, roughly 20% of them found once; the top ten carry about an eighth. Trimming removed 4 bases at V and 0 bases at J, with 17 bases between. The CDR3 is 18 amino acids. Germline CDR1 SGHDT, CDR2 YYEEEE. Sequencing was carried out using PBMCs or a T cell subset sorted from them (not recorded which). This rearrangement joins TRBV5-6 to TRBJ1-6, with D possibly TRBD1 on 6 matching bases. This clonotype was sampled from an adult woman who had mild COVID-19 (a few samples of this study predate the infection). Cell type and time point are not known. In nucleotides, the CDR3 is TGTGCCAGCAGCCGAAACCCGGGACACAGCTCCTATAATTCACCCCTCCACTTT. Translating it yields CASSRNPGHSSYNSPLHF.